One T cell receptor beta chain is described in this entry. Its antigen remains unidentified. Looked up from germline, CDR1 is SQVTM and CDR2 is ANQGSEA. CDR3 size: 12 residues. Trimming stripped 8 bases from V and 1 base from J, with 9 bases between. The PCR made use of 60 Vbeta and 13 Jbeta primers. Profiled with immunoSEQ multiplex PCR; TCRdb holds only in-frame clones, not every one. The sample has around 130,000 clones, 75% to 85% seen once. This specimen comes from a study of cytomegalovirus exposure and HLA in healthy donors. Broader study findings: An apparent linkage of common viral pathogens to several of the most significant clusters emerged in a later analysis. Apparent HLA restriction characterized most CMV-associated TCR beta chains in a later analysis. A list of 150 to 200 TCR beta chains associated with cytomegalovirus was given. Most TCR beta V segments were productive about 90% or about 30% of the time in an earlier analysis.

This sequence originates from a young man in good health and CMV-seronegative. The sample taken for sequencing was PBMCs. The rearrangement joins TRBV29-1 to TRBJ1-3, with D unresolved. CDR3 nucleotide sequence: TGCAGCTCCCGGGGTTCTGGAAACACCATATATTTT. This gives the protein CSSRGSGNTIYF. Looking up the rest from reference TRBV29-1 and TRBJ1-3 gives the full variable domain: SAVISQKPSRDICQRGTSLTIQCQVDSQVTMMFWYRQQPGQSLTLIATANQGSEATYESGFVIDKFPISRPNLTFSTLTVSNMSPEDSSIYLCSSRGSGNTIYFGEGSWLTVV.